The sample holds a few counts of the clone carrying this TCR beta chain. Its matching antigen is unknown. Trimming at V came to 6 bases and at J to 2 bases, leaving 9 bases not matched to a gene. Per the germline V gene, CDR1 is MDHEN and CDR2 is SYDVKM. This CDR3 comprises 15 residues. The sample is drawn from a study of blood T cells in healthy people across ages. The study's findings and limits: The unknown donor CMV status may have confounded expanded clonotype changes. In long-lived donors, naive CD4+ cell counts and diversity exceeded those of aged donors.

For the second PCR, which ran for about 7 to 11 cycles, a sample-barcoded 5' primer and a J-beta primer mix were used. TCRdb reprocessed the 5' RACE reads with MiXCR, giving one entry per CDR3 protein. The sample has 920,000 or so distinct CDR3 sequences; 35% to 55% are singletons. Healthy individuals of Caucasian origin from Russia, aged about 6 to 95, served as donors. Each donor gave roughly 10 milliliters of peripheral blood. The V call is TRBV28, the J call TRBJ2-5, with TRBD1 matching 7 bases. Sample: blood. The TCR comes from a woman aged 60-75 years in good health. The CDR3 DNA reads TGTGCCAGCAGGGCCTCCGGGACAGCTCAAGAGACCCAGTACTTC. Protein: CASRASGTAQETQYF.